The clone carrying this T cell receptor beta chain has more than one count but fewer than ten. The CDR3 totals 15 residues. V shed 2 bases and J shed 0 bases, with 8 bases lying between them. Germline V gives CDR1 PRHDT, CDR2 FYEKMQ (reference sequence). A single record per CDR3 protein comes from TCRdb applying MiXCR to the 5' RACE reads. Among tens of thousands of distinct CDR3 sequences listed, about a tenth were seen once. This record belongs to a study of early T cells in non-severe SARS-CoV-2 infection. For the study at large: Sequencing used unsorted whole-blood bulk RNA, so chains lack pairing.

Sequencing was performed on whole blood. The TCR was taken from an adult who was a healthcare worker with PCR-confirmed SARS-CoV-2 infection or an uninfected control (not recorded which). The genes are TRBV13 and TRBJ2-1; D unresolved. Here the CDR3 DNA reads TGTGCCAGCAGCTTACGGCGGAACTCCTACAATGAGCAGTTCTTC. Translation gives CASSLRRNSYNEQFF.